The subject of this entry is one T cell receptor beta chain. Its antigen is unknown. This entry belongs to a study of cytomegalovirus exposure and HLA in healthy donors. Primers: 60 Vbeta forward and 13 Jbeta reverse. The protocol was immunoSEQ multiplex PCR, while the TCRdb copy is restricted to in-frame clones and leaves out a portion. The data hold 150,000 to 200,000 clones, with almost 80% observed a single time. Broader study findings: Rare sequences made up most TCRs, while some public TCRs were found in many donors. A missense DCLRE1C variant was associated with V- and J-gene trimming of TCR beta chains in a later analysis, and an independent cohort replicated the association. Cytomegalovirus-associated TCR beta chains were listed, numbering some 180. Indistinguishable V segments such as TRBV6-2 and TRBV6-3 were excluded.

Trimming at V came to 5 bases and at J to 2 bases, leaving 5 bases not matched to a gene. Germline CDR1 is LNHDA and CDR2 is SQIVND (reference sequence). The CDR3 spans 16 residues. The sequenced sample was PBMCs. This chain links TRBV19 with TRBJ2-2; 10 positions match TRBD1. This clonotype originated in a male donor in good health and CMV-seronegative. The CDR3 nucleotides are TGTGCCAGTAGTGGGGGGACAGGGGCTAACACCGGGGAGCTGTTTTTT. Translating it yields CASSGGTGANTGELFF.